Here is one TCR beta chain with its context. Its antigen is still unknown. Per-nucleotide qualities are absent, and no much larger clonotype sits a single base away. The data are from a study of blood T cell repertoires in COVID-19 (dated by TCRdb to about 2020). Context from the whole study: The collaborator samples originated in the United States, Italy and Spain and spanned the acute and convalescent phases of COVID-19. The dataset comprised deeply sampled blood TCRbeta repertoires from subjects exposed to, actively infected with, or recovered from COVID-19. Samples were obtained from the ongoing ImmuneRACE study (first 160 participants) and from over a thousand subjects provided by 6 global collaborators. Where available, HLA class I and class II types were obtained from metadata supplied by the sample provider rather than from assay-based typing. Sample metadata almost always included a de-identified subject ID, COVID-19 status, age in years and sex. The repertoires were released in a freely available public database meant as a resource for research on the immune response to SARS-CoV-2. The prospective study material was composed of cDNA or gDNA derived from T cells, B-cell-depleted T cells, or PBMCs.

General conclusions and limits of the study: The quantity of clinical and demographic metadata differed by source and by participant and was supplied without curation.

TCRbeta CDR3 regions were amplified from genomic DNA by means of the immunoSEQ Assay, a bias-controlled multiplex PCR. The authors' pipeline ran thus. The number of nucleated cells in each sample was estimated from the amplification of reference gene primers within the assay. To quantify the absolute abundance of each unique TCRbeta CDR3 rearrangement, sequence reads were collapsed and filtered. For each sample, productive Simpson clonality was calculated as the square root of Simpson's diversity index across productive rearrangements. TCRdb took this table from immuneACCESS and kept in-frame rearrangements with V and J called. Such tables lack part of the clones; where checked against another copy, unresolved V genes explain under half of the gap, and the rest is unexplained. That table gives V, J and clone size, and the DNA gave D and trimming. The sample records 81,000 or so clones, 85% of which are singletons. The ten largest account for roughly 10% of the sample.

Reading the germline V gene gives CDR1 SGHRS and CDR2 YFSETQ. Trimming at the junction amounts to 3 bases on V and 1 base on J, and the germline ends lie 10 bases apart. The CDR3 goes from the cysteine to the phenylalanine over 14 residues. Of the read, only the CDR3 DNA is kept; its 42 bases are in frame from base 1. Collaborating institutions collected whole blood in K2EDTA tubes following their own protocols. Collaborator samples were shipped for TCRbeta analysis as frozen whole blood, isolated PBMCs, or DNA extracted from either sample type. Material: peripheral blood. The receptor chain draws on TRBV5-1 and TRBJ1-1; tentative D gene TRBD1, with 6 bases matching. The TCR was taken from a woman aged 70-85 years with active or convalescent COVID-19. The encoded CDR3 is CASSSGQTNTEAFF. The nucleotide sequence reads TGCGCCAGCAGCTCCGGACAGACGAACACTGAAGCTTTCTTT.